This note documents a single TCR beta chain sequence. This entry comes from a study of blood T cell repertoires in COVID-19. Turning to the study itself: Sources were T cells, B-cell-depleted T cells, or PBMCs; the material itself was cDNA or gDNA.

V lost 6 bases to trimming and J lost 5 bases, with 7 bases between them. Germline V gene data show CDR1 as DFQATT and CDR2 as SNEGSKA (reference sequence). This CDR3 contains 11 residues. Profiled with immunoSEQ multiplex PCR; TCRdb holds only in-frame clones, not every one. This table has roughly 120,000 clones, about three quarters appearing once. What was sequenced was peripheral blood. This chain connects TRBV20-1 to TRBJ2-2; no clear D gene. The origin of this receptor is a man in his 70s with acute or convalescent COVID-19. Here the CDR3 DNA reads TGCAGTGCCCGGTCGACCGGGGAGCTGTTTTTT. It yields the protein CSARSTGELFF.